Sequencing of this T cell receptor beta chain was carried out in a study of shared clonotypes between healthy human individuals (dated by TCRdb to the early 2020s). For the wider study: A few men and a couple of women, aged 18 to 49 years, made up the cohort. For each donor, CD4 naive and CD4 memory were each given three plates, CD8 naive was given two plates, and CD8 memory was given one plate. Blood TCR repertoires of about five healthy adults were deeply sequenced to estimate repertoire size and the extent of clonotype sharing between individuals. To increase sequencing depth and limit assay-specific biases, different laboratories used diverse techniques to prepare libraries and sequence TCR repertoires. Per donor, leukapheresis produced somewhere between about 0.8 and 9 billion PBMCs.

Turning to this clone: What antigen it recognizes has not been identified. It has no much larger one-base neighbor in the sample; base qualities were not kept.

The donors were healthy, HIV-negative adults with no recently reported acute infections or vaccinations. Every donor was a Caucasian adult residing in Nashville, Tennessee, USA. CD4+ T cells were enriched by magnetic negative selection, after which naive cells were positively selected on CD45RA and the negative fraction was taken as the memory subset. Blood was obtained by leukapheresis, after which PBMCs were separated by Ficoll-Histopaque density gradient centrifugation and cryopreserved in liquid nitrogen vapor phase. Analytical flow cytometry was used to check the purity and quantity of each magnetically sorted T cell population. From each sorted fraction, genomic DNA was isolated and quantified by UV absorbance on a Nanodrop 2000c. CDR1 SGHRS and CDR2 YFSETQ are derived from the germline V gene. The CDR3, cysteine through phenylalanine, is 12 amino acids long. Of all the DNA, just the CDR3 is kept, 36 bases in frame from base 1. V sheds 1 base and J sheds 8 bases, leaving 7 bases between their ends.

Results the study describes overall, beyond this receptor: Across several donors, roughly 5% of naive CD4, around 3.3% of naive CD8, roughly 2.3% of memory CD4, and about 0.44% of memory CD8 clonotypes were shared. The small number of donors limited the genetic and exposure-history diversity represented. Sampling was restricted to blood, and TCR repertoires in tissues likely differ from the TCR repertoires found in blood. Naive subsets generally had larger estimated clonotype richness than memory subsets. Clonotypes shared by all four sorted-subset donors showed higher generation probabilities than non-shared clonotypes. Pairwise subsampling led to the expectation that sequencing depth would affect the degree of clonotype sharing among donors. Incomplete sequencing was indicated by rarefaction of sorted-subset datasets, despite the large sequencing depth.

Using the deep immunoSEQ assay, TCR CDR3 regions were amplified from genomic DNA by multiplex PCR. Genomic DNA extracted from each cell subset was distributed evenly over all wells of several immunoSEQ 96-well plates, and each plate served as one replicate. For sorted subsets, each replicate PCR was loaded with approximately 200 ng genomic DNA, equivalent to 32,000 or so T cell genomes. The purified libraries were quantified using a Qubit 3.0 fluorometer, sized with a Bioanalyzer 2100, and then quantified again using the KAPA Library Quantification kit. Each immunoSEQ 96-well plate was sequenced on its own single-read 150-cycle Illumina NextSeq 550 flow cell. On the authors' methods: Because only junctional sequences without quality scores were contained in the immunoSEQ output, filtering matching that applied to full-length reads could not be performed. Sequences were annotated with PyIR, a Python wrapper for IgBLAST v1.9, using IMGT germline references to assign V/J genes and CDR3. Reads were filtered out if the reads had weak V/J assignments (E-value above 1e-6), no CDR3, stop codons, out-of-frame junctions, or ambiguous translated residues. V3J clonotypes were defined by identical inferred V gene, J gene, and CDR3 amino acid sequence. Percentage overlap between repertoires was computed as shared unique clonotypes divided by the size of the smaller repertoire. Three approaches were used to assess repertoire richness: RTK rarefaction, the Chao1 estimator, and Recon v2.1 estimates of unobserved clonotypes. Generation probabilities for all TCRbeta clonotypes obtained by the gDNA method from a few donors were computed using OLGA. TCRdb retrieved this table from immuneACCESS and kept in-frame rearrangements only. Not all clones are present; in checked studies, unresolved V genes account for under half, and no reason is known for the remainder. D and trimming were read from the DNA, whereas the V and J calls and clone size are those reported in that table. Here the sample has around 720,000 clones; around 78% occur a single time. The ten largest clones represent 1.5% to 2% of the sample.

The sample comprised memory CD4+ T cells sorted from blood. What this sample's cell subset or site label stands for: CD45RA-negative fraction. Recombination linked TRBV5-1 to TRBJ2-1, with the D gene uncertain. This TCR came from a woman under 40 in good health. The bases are TGCGCCAGCAGCTTGAAATCGGATGAGCAGTTCTTC. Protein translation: CASSLKSDEQFF.